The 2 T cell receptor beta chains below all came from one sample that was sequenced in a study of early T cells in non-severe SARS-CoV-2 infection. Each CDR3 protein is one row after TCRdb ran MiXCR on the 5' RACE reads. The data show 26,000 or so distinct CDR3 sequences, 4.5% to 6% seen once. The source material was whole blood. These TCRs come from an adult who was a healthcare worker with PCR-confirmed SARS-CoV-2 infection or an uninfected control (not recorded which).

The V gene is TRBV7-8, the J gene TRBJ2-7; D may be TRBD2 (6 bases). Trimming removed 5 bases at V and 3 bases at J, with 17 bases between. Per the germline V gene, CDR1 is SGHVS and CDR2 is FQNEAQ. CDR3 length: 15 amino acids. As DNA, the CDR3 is TGTGCCAGCAGCCCCTCCCGGGACTTGCGCTACGAGCAGTACTTC. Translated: CASSPSRDLRYEQYF. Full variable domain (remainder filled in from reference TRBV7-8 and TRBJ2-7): GAGVSQSPRYKVAKRGQDVALRCDPISGHVSLFWYQQALGQGPEFLTYFQNEAQLDKSGLPSDRFFAERPEGSVSTLKIQRTQQEDSAVYLCASSPSRDLRYEQYFGPGTRLTVT.

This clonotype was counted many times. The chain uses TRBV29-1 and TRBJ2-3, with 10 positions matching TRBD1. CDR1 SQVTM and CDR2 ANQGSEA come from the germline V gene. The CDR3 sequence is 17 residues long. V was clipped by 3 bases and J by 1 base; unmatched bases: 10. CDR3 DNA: TGCAGCGTTGAGTGGTGGGACAGGGGCCCTCGCACAGATACGCAGTATTTT. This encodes CSVEWWDRGPRTDTQYF.